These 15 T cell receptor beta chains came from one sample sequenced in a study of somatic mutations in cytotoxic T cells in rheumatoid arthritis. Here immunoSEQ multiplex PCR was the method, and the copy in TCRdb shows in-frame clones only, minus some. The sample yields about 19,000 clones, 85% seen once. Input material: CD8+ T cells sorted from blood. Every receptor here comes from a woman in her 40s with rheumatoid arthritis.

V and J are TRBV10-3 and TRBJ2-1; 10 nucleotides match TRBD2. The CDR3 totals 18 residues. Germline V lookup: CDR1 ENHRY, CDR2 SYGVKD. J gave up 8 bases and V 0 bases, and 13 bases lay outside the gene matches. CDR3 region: CAISESRSSGGKKDEQFF. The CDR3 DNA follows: TGTGCCATCAGTGAGTCGAGGAGTAGCGGGGGGAAAAAGGATGAGCAGTTCTTC.

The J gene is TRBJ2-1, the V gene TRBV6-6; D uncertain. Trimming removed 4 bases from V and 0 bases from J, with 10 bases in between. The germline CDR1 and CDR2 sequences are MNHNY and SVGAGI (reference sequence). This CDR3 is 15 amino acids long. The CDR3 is CASSFTVSSYNEQFF. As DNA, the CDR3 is TGTGCCAGCAGTTTTACAGTGAGCTCCTACAATGAGCAGTTCTTC.

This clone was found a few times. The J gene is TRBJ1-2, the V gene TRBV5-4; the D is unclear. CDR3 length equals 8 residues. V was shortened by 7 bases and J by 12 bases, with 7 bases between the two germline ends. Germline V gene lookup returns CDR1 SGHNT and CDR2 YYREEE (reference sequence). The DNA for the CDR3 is TGTGCCAGCGGAGACCACACCTTC. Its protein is CASGDHTF. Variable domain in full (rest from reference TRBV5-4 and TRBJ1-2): ETGVTQSPTHLIKTRGQQVTLRCSSQSGHNTVSWYQQALGQGPQFIFQYYREEENGRGNFPPRFSGLQFPNYSSELNVNALELDDSALYLCASGDHTFGSGTRLTVV.

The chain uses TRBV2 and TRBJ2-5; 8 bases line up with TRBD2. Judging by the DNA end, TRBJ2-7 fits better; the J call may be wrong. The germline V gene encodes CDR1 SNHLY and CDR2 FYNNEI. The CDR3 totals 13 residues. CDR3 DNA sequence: TGTGCCAGCAGCGCCGGGGGGGACTACGAGCAGTACTTC. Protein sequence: CASSAGGDYEQYF.

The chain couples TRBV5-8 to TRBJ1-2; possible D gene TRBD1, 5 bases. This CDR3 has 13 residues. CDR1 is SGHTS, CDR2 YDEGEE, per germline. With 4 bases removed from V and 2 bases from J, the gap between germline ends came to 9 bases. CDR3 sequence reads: CASSAGTNYGYTF. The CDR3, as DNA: TGTGCCAGCAGCGCGGGGACGAACTATGGCTACACCTTC.

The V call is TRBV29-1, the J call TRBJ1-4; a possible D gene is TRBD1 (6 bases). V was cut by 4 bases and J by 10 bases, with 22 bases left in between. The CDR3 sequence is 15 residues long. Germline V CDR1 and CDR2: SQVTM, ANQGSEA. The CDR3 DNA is TGCAGCGTTGTCCCAACAGGGAACCCCATTGGAAAACTGTTTTTT. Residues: CSVVPTGNPIGKLFF.

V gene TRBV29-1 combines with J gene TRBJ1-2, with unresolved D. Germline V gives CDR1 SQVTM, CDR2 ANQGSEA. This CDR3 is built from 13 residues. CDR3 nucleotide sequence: TGCAGTGTTTATCCGGCGGTGGATGGTGGCTACACCTTC. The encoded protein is CSVYPAVDGGYTF.

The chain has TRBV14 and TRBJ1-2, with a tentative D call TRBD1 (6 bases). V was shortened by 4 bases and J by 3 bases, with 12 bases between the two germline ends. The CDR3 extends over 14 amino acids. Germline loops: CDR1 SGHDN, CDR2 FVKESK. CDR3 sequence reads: CASSPTGADYGYTF. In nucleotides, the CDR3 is TGTGCCAGCAGCCCGACAGGCGCCGACTATGGCTACACCTTC.

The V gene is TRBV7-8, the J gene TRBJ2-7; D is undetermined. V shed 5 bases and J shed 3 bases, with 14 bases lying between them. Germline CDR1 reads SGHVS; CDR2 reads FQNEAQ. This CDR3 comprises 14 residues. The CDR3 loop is CASSPSTDGYEQYF. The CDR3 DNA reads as TGTGCCAGCAGCCCCTCTACCGATGGCTACGAGCAGTACTTC.

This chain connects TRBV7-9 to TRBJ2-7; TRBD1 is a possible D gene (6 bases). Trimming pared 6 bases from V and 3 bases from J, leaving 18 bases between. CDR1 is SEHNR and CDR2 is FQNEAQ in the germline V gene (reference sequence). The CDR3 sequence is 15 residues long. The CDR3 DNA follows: TGTGCCAGCAGTCCGGACACGGACAGTTACTACGAGCAGTACTTC. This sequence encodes CASSPDTDSYYEQYF.

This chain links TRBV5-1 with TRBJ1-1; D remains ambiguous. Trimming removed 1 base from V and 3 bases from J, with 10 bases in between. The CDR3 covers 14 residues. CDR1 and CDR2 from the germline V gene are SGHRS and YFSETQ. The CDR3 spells CASSLSTPDTEAFF. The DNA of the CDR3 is TGCGCCAGCAGCTTGTCTACCCCTGACACTGAAGCTTTCTTT.

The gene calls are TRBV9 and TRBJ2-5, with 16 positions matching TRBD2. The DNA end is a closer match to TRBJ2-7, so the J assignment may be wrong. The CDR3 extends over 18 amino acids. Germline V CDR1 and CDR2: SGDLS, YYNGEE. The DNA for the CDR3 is TGTGCCAGCAGCGTAGCAGGGACTAGCGGGGGGGCCTTCCACGAGCAGTACTTC. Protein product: CASSVAGTSGGAFHEQYF.

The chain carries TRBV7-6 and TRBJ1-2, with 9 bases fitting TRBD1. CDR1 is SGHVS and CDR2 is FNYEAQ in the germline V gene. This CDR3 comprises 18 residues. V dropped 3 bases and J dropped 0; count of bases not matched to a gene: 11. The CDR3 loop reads CASSFVDRGNLANYGYTF. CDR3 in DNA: TGTGCCAGCAGCTTCGTAGACAGGGGGAATCTAGCTAACTATGGCTACACCTTC.

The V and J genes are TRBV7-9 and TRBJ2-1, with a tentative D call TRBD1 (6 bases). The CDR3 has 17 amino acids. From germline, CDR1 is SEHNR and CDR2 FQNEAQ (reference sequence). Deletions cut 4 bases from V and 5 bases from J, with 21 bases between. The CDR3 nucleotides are TGTGCCAGCAGCTCTTCCCAATTAGGGGGTTGGGACAATGAGCAGTTCTTC. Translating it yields CASSSSQLGGWDNEQFF.

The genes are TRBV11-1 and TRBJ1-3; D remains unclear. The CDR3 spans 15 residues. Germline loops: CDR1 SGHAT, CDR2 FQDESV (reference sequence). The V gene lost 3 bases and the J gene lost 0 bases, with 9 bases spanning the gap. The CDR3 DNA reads TGTGCCAGCAGCTTGAAGAGGCACTCTGGAAACACCATATATTTT. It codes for CASSLKRHSGNTIYF. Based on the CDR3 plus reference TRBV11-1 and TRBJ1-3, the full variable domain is EAEVAQSPRYKITEKSQAVAFWCDPISGHATLYWYRQILGQGPELLVQFQDESVVDDSQLPKDRFSAERLKGVDSTLKIQPAELGDSAMYLCASSLKRHSGNTIYFGEGSWLTVV.